This is a list of T cell receptor beta chains from one sample in a study of post-analysis software for immune sequencing data. TCRdb reprocessed the PCR reads via MiXCR and lists one record per CDR3 protein. The data hold a few hundred thousand distinct CDR3 sequences, with around 34% observed a single time. Specimen: blood. The receptors were sampled from a girl under 18 with multiple sclerosis. CDR3s include the opening cysteine and the closing phenylalanine or tryptophan. The D gene is left open where the match is weak. The size of a clone is reported for some rows only, either as once, few or many, or as a class for expanded clones.

v_gene	abundance	d_gene	j_gene	CDR3nt	CDR3aa
TRBV5-1	many	.	TRBJ1-2	TGCGCCAGCAGCTTGTTGCCGGACAAAAACTATGGCTACACCTTC	CASSLLPDKNYGYTF
TRBV12-3/TRBV12-4	many	TRBD1	TRBJ1-2	TGTGCCAGCACCAACCGGGACAGGGGGCGCAACTTTGATGGCTACACCTTC	CASTNRDRGRNFDGYTF
TRBV20-1	.	TRBD1	TRBJ2-3	TGCAGTGCCTCACGAAGACAGGGTGAAGGAGATACGCAGTATTTT	CSASRRQGEGDTQYF
TRBV2	many	.	TRBJ2-1	TGTGCCAGCAGTGAACTGGAGGGAAATGAGCAGTTCTTC	CASSELEGNEQFF
TRBV19	few	TRBD1	TRBJ1-5	TGTGCCAGTAGTCCCGGGACAGGGGATCGTAGCAATCAGCCCCAGCATTTT	CASSPGTGDRSNQPQHF
TRBV20-1	.	TRBD1	TRBJ1-4	TGCAGTGCTGAGGACAGGGAGGGGGAAAAACTGTTTTTT	CSAEDREGEKLFF
TRBV7-3	.	.	TRBJ1-2	TGTGCCAGCAGCTTAATCGGAGCGAGGTTGGTGGCAGGCCATAACTATGGCTACACCTTC	CASSLIGARLVAGHNYGYTF
TRBV20-1	few	.	TRBJ1-6	TGCAGTGCCCGGGCCCCGGGGGCTCTCAATTCACCCCTCCACTTT	CSARAPGALNSPLHF
TRBV5-1	.	.	TRBJ2-7	TGCGCCAGCAGCGTGCGGGGGACAGCCCCCTACGAGCAGTACTTC	CASSVRGTAPYEQYF
TRBV12-3/TRBV12-4	few	.	TRBJ1-5	TGTGCCAGCAGTTTAGGGGAACAGCCCCAGCATTTT	CASSLGEQPQHF
TRBV12-3/TRBV12-4	.	TRBD1	TRBJ1-4	TGTGCCAGCAGTGGGGGACAGGGGGTTAATGAAAAACTGTTTTTT	CASSGGQGVNEKLFF
TRBV7-3	.	.	TRBJ2-1	TGTGCCAGCAGCTTAAGTGGGTTGGTAGACGAGCAGTTCTTC	CASSLSGLVDEQFF
TRBV10-3	.	.	TRBJ1-2	TGTGCCATCAGTGAGGCAGGGACTGGCTACACCTTC	CAISEAGTGYTF
TRBV9	many	.	TRBJ2-6	TGTGCCAGCAGCGCGGGGACTCTGGGGGCCAACGTCCTGACTTTC	CASSAGTLGANVLTF
TRBV20-1	few	TRBD1	TRBJ1-5	TGCAGTGCTTCCAGGGGGCTTTATAGCAATCAGCCCCAGCATTTT	CSASRGLYSNQPQHF
TRBV15	many	TRBD1	TRBJ1-4	TGTGCCACCAGCGAGGGGACAGGGGTTAATGAAAAACTGTTTTTT	CATSEGTGVNEKLFF
TRBV5-1	few	.	TRBJ2-3	TGCGCCAGCAGATCGAGGACAGATACGCAGTATTTT	CASRSRTDTQYF
TRBV19	.	.	TRBJ2-3	TGTGCCAGTAGGCCGGGCGGTGCCGCGGTCGATACGCAGTATTTT	CASRPGGAAVDTQYF
TRBV7-2	many	.	TRBJ2-1	TGTGCCAGCAGCTTAGACCCCCACAAGTCGCCCTACAATGAGCAGTTCTTC	CASSLDPHKSPYNEQFF
TRBV7-2	many	.	TRBJ1-2	TGTGCCAGCAGCCCGCAACCCATTACTGGCTACACCTTC	CASSPQPITGYTF
TRBV5-1	many	.	TRBJ2-5	TGCGCCAGCAGCGAGGGATCCTCGGAGACCCAGTACTTC	CASSEGSSETQYF
TRBV3-1	.	.	TRBJ2-5	TGTGCCAGCAGCAGCGGGACAGTCCGGGTGTGTGAGACCCAGTACTTC	CASSSGTVRVCETQYF
TRBV6-2/TRBV6-3	many	.	TRBJ2-7	TGTGCCAGCAGCCCGGGACAACTATACGAGCAGTACTTC	CASSPGQLYEQYF
TRBV7-3	.	.	TRBJ2-1	TGTGCCAGCAGCGATCCGTCTCGGTGCAATGAGCAGTTCTTC	CASSDPSRCNEQFF
TRBV20-1	.	.	TRBJ2-3	TGCAGTGCTAGGGGCAGCACAGATACGCAGTATTTT	CSARGSTDTQYF
TRBV5-1	.	.	TRBJ2-2	TGCGCCAGCCCGGACAACACCGGGGAGCTGTTTTTT	CASPDNTGELFF
TRBV7-3	many	.	TRBJ2-2	TGTGCCAGCAGCCGCAGGGGCGGGGAGCTGTTTTTT	CASSRRGGELFF
TRBV7-9	once	TRBD2	TRBJ2-1	TGTGCCAGCAGACAAGGGACCACTAGCGGGAGCTACGATGAGCAGTTCTTC	CASRQGTTSGSYDEQFF
TRBV27	many	.	TRBJ2-1	TGTGCCAGCAGACAGGGAACGCTTTACAATGAGCAGTTCTTC	CASRQGTLYNEQFF
TRBV7-9	.	.	TRBJ2-3	TGTGCCAGCAGCCTGGACCCCCATACAGATACGCAGTATTTT	CASSLDPHTDTQYF
TRBV16	few	TRBD2	TRBJ2-4	TGTGCCAACAGCCTCGTACTAGCGGGAGCCAAAAACATTCAGTACTTC	CANSLVLAGAKNIQYF
TRBV9	many	.	TRBJ2-3	TGTGCCAGCAGCGTAGAAACAGATACGCAGTATTTT	CASSVETDTQYF
TRBV7-3	many	.	TRBJ2-1	TGTGCCAGCAGCTTAATTTCCGACCCCTACGGGACCGTCTACAATGAGCAGTTCTTC	CASSLISDPYGTVYNEQFF